This TCR beta chain was identified during a study of regulatory T cells in long-lasting Graves disease (dated by TCRdb to the early 2020s). Notes on the research overall: To count as having persistent Graves' disease, a patient had to have received antithyroid drug treatment for over 5 years with TSH receptor autoantibodies remaining persistently positive. Peripheral blood TCR sequencing and RNA sequencing compared persistent Graves' disease patients with newly diagnosed Graves' disease patients. The study was registered as a clinical trial and conducted in China. A total of around 35 samples underwent TCR sequencing: around 13 from persistent and roughly 20 from newly diagnosed Graves' disease patients. On average, persistent Graves' disease patients in the clinical cohort had been on antithyroid drugs for about 9.7 years.

In regard to this clonotype: No antigen is known for it. Mismatch with germline at one junction end may stem from a read error.

Including the terminal cysteine and phenylalanine, the CDR3 comprises 12 residues. Of the read, only the CDR3 DNA is kept; its 36 bases are in frame from base 1. The germline V gene (reference sequence) yields SEHNR for CDR1 and FQNEAQ for CDR2. The study at large found these results: Persistent patients shared more public clonotypes among themselves (over 2,500) than newly diagnosed patients did (about 900). Compared with newly diagnosed patients, persistent Graves' disease patients had lower TCR Shannon entropy and fewer highly expanded clones, which suggests clonal expansion. TRBV28, TRBJ1-2 and TRBJ2-5 were preferentially used in persistent disease, while TRBV20-1 and TRBJ2-1 were favored in newly diagnosed disease. Sequencing and analysis were restricted to the TCR beta chain. The authors acknowledged the small sample size as a limitation that may reduce accuracy. Only peripheral blood was studied, because thyroid tissue, the primary lesion, was inaccessible.

Interpreted using the paper, the time point label stands for: persistent/refractory GD, antithyroid drugs over 5 years with positive TRAb. For both TCR sequencing and RNA sequencing, RNA was extracted from PBMCs in TRIzol. The diagnosis of Graves' disease followed American Thyroid Association guidelines. Patients were recruited from an endocrinology department in Xi'an, China. Each patient gave approximately 9 milliliters of peripheral blood, collected in an EDTA anticoagulant tube. Ficoll Paque Plus density gradient separation was used to isolate PBMCs, and no further T cell sorting was done. An Agilent 2100 Bioanalyzer and agarose gel were used to assess RNA quality, and a NanoDrop 2000 was used to measure RNA concentration. The library was built by means of multiplex PCR. TCRdb shows the sequencer as Illumina HiSeq 4000. To build TCR beta libraries, CDR3 regions were amplified by Arm-PCR using iRepertoire HTBI primers. PCR products were gel purified before sequencing. The study's processing was this. Gene usage analysis of CDR3 amino acid clonotypes used the approximately 62 TRBV and about 14 TRBJ segments found across samples. Filtered high-quality paired reads were merged into contigs using COPE and FqMerger. BLAST was used to align contigs to IMGT TRBV, TRBD and TRBJ reference genes, and CDR3 was defined according to IMGT. Any clonotype with a frequency above 0.1% was classified as a highly expanded clone. Shannon entropy served as the measure of repertoire diversity, while the Gini coefficient captured V-J evenness. Clonotypes shared by more than one individual were considered public. TCRdb's own reprocessing of the public reads used fastp at Q25 and MiXCR and kept productive beta chains. Each CDR3 protein appears once, grouped with its most common genes and DNA. Here the V and J calls rest on TCRdb's processing, not on the authors' analysis. The sample yields about 430,000 distinct CDR3 sequences; about 21% were counted once. The ten biggest clones cover more than 13% of the sample.

The receptor was isolated from a female donor with Graves disease. The sample in question was peripheral blood mononuclear cells (PBMCs), obtained when the disease was refractory, from a patient treated with antithyroid drugs. This chain is built from TRBV7-9 and TRBJ2-7; the D gene could be either TRBD1 or TRBD2, each agreeing at 7 bases. The bases read TGTGCCGGCAGCCAGGGGGGGTACGAGCAGTACTTC. This codes for CAGSQGGYEQYF.